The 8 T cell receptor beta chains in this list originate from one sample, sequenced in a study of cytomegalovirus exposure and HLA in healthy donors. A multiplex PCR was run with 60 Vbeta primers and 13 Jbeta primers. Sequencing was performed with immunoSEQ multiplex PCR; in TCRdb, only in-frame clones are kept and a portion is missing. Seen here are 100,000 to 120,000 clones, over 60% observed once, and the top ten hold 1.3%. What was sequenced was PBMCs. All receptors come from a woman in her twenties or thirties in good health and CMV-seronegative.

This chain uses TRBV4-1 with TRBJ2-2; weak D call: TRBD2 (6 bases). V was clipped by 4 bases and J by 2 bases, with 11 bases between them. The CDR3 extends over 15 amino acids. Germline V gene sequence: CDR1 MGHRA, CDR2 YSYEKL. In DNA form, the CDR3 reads TGCGCCAGCAGCCTCCAGGGACTCAACACCGGGGAGCTGTTTTTT. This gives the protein CASSLQGLNTGELFF.

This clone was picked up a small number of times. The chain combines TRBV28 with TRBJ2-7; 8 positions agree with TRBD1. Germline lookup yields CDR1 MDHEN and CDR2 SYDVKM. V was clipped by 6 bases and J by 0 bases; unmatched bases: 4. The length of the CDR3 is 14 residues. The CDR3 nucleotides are TGTGCCAGCAGACGACAGGGGCTCTCCTACGAGCAGTACTTC. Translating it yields CASRRQGLSYEQYF. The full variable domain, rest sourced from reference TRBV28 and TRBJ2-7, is DVKVTQSSRYLVKRTGEKVFLECVQDMDHENMFWYRQDPGLGLRLIYFSYDVKMKEKGDIPEGYSVSREKKERFSLILESASTNQTSMYLCASRRQGLSYEQYFGPGTRLTVT.

CDR3 bases: TGTGCCAGCAGCTTTTCAGGACGAGGGGGAACCGGGGAGCTGTTTTTT. It encodes CASSFSGRGGTGELFF. The chain is built from TRBV7-6 and TRBJ2-2; D is possibly TRBD1 (6 bases). The CDR3 loop spans 16 amino acids. V lost 3 bases to trimming and J lost 5 bases, with 16 bases between them. The germline V gene encodes CDR1 SGHVS and CDR2 FNYEAQ.

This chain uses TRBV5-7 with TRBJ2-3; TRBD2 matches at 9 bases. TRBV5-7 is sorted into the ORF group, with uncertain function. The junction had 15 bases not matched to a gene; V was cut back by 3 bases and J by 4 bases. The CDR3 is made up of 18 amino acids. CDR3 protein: CASSWSSKIAGVPDTQYF. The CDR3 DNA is TGTGCCAGCAGCTGGTCCAGCAAAATAGCGGGAGTTCCAGATACGCAGTATTTT.

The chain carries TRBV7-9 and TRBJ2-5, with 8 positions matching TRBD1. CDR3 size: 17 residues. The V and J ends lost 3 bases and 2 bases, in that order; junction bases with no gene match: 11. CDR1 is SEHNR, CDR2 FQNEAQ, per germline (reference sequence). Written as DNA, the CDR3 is TGTGCCAGCAGCTTTCAACCGGGACAGGCACCTCAAGAGACCCAGTACTTC. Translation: CASSFQPGQAPQETQYF.

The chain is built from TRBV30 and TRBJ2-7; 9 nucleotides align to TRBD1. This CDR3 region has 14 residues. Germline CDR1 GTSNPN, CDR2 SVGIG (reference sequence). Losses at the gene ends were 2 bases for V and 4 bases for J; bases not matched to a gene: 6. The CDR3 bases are TGTGCCTGGAGTTTCGGGACAGGGATGTACGAGCAGTACTTC. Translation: CAWSFGTGMYEQYF.

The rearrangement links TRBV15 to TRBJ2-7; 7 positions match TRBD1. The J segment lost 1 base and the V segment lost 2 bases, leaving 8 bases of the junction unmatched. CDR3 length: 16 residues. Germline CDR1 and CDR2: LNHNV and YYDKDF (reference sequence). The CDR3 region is CATSRKWPGGSYEQYF. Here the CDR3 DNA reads TGTGCCACCAGCAGAAAATGGCCAGGGGGATCCTACGAGCAGTACTTC.

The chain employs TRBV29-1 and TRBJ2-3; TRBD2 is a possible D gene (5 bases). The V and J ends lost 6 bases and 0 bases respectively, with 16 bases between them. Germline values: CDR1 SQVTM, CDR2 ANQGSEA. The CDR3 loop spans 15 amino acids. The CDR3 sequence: CSVVPFRDSTDTQYF. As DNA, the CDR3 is TGCAGCGTGGTCCCTTTTCGGGATAGCACAGATACGCAGTATTTT.